This T cell receptor (beta chain) is drawn from a study of Tregs in tolerant kidney transplant recipients. Unstimulated regulatory T cells (CD4+CD25+CD127-), CD4+CD25- non-regulatory cells, CD4 and CD8 cells were FACS-sorted from thawed PBMCs. CDR1 is MDHEN, CDR2 SYDVKM, per germline. The CDR3 has 15 residues. Trimming cost V 3 bases and J 4 bases; bases outside gene matches: 8. Clones were read by immunoSEQ multiplex PCR, and TCRdb kept only the in-frame ones, dropping some. The table includes about 73,000 clones, approximately 89% detected once. This clone was observed once. J is TRBJ1-2 and V is TRBV28, with 7 bases identical to TRBD1. The clonotype comes from a human donor who received a combined kidney and bone marrow transplant. Material: Tregs from blood, obtained before the transplant. This chain's CDR3 is CASSFGTASFYGYTF. CDR3 in DNA: TGTGCCAGCAGTTTTGGGACAGCCTCCTTCTATGGCTACACCTTC.